The 30 T cell receptor beta chains reported below all come from one sample, sequenced in a study of blood T cell repertoires in COVID-19. Only in-frame clones appear in the TCRdb table, and some are missing; sequencing was by immunoSEQ multiplex PCR. The sample carries over 150,000 clones, 76% recorded once. What was sequenced was peripheral blood. These TCRs come from an elderly woman with acute or convalescent COVID-19.

The chain has TRBV6-1 and TRBJ2-3; 8 bases agree with TRBD1. V shed 0 bases, J shed 4 bases, and the junction held 3 bases outside the gene matches. This CDR3 is 15 amino acids long. From germline, CDR1 is MNHNS and CDR2 SASEGT. This CDR3 is CASSEARGLADTQYF. CDR3 in DNA: TGTGCCAGCAGTGAAGCCAGGGGGCTGGCAGATACGCAGTATTTT.

The chain recombines TRBV19 with TRBJ2-3; maybe TRBD1 (6 bases). V was pared by 5 bases and J by 2 bases, with 17 bases between. The CDR3 is 16 amino acids. The germline CDR1 and CDR2 sequences are LNHDA and SQIVND (reference sequence). Here the CDR3 reads CASSSREQGPTDTQYF. The CDR3 nucleotides read TGTGCCAGTAGTTCCCGAGAACAGGGTCCCACAGATACGCAGTATTTT.

Details on this clone: The junction departs from the called germline gene at one end, perhaps through a read error. The chain links TRBV6-5 to TRBJ1-1; D may be TRBD1 (5 bases). The CDR3 spans 13 residues. Germline V gene lookup returns CDR1 MNHEY and CDR2 SVGAGI. CDR3 bases: TGTGCCAGCAGATACTTTAGGGGCACTGAAGCTTTCTTT. Its protein is CASRYFRGTEAFF.

V and J are TRBV15 and TRBJ2-1; perhaps TRBD2 as D (6 bases). The ends were cut back, 0 bases at V and 7 bases at J, with 16 bases in the middle. CDR3 size: 16 residues. Germline CDR1 and CDR2: LNHNV and YYDKDF (reference sequence). CDR3 DNA: TGTGCCACCAGCAGAGATGGCGGGGCCAGTTTTAATGAGCAGTTCTTC. Translating it yields CATSRDGGASFNEQFF. The full variable domain, completed using reference TRBV15 and TRBJ2-1, is DAMVIQNPRYQVTQFGKPVTLSCSQTLNHNVMYWYQQKSSQAPKLLFHYYDKDFNNEADTPDNFQSRRPNTSFCFLDIRSPGLGDTAMYLCATSRDGGASFNEQFFGPGTRLTVL.

The chain links TRBV7-2 to TRBJ1-6, with 9 positions matching TRBD1. J was trimmed by 8 bases and V by 4 bases; bases with no gene match: 3. The CDR3 covers 14 residues. CDR1 SGHTA and CDR2 FQGNSA come from the germline V gene. In DNA form, the CDR3 reads TGTGCCAGCAGCTCCCGGACAGGGGATTCACCCCTCCACTTT. Protein: CASSSRTGDSPLHF.

The gene calls are TRBV6-1 and TRBJ2-3; D remains unclear. The germline CDR1 and CDR2 sequences are MNHNS and SASEGT. CDR3 length: 13 residues. Trimming stripped 1 base from V and 2 bases from J, with 4 bases between. CDR3 sequence: CASSEGYTDTQYF. CDR3 bases: TGTGCCAGCAGTGAAGGCTACACAGATACGCAGTATTTT.

The genes are TRBV9 and TRBJ1-4; D may be TRBD1 (6 bases). Trimming cost V 1 base and J 3 bases, with 10 bases left between them. CDR1 and CDR2 (germline): SGDLS, YYNGEE. This CDR3 has 15 residues. The CDR3, as DNA: TGTGCCAGCAGCGTAACAGGGACCCCTAATGAAAAACTGTTTTTT. Encoded protein: CASSVTGTPNEKLFF.

The gene calls are TRBV6-6 and TRBJ2-3; maybe TRBD2 (6 bases). Per germline, CDR1 MNHNY and CDR2 SVGAGI (reference sequence). This CDR3 has 15 residues. V was shortened by 2 bases and J by 4 bases, with 13 bases between the two germline ends. The CDR3 region is CASSYKGAGSDTQYF. The CDR3, as DNA: TGTGCCAGCAGTTACAAAGGGGCGGGATCAGATACGCAGTATTTT.

This clone has a single count. J is TRBJ1-1 and V is TRBV4-1; perhaps TRBD1 as D (5 bases). This CDR3 comprises 18 residues. Germline values: CDR1 MGHRA, CDR2 YSYEKL. The V and J ends lost 3 bases and 0 bases respectively, with 20 bases between them. CDR3 nucleotide sequence: TGCGCCAGCAGCCAGGATAGGGGTCGGGTGGGTCTGAACACTGAAGCTTTCTTT. Encoded protein: CASSQDRGRVGLNTEAFF.

The rearrangement joins TRBV7-2 to TRBJ2-5, with D maybe TRBD2 (5 bases). This CDR3 region has 16 residues. The V end was cut by 2 bases, the J end by 3 bases, with 16 bases between. The V gene's germline CDR1 is SGHTA and CDR2 FQGNSA. The CDR3 sequence is CASSLIGDFGEETQYF. CDR3 sequence (DNA): TGTGCCAGCAGCTTAATTGGTGATTTCGGGGAAGAGACCCAGTACTTC.

This chain's CDR3 is CASSLMVGTGSSAFF. The CDR3 region has the DNA TGTGCCAGCAGCCTGATGGTGGGGACAGGGTCTTCAGCTTTCTTT. This chain joins TRBV5-6 and TRBJ1-1; TRBD1 matches 9 bases. Trimming took 4 bases from V and 10 from J; bases not matched to a gene: 14. The germline CDR1 and CDR2 sequences are SGHDT and YYEEEE. The CDR3 totals 15 residues.

J is TRBJ1-3 and V is TRBV18, with 7 bases matching TRBD1. V lost 3 bases, J lost 8 bases, and 10 bases stayed unmatched. This CDR3 region has 15 residues. The germline V gene encodes CDR1 KGHSH and CDR2 LQKENI. The chain's CDR3 is CASSPPAGGSDTIYF. The CDR3 DNA follows: TGTGCCAGCTCACCCCCCGCAGGGGGTAGCGACACCATATATTTT.

This clone has a handful of counts. The chain carries TRBV5-8 and TRBJ1-1, with TRBD1 matching 7 bases. Losses at the gene ends were 6 bases for V and 1 base for J; bases not matched to a gene: 12. CDR1 is SGHTS and CDR2 is YDEGEE in the germline V gene. The CDR3 is 16 residues long. The CDR3 region has the DNA TGTGCCAGCAACATGGGAAGACAGGGAAGGAACACTGAAGCTTTCTTT. It is translated as CASNMGRQGRNTEAFF.

The CDR3, as DNA: TGTGCCAGCAGGACGGGACAGGGGTGGGACTATGGCTACACCTTC. Protein product: CASRTGQGWDYGYTF. J is TRBJ1-2 and V is TRBV6-5, with 10 bases identical to TRBD1. The CDR3 extends over 15 amino acids. Per germline, CDR1 MNHEY and CDR2 SVGAGI. The junction had 7 bases not matched to a gene; V was cut back by 6 bases and J by 3 bases.

The chain recombines TRBV19 with TRBJ1-1; 8 bases are shared with TRBD1. The germline V gene has CDR1 LNHDA and CDR2 SQIVND (reference sequence). V shed 5 bases, J shed 6 bases, and the junction held 5 bases outside the gene matches. This CDR3 has 13 residues. CDR3 in DNA: TGTGCCAGTAGTTGGGGGGGACAGGCTGAAGCTTTCTTT. It translates to CASSWGGQAEAFF.

The chain joins TRBV27 to TRBJ2-3, with D tentatively TRBD1 (6 bases). This CDR3 is 14 amino acids long. The germline V gene encodes CDR1 MNHEY and CDR2 SMNVEV (reference sequence). Trimming removed 5 bases at V and 2 bases at J, with 11 bases between. CDR3: CASSPGTFTDTQYF. The CDR3 DNA reads TGTGCCAGCAGTCCTGGGACATTCACAGATACGCAGTATTTT.

The CDR3 reads CASRHGLAGAGEQFF. CDR3 nucleotides: TGTGCCAGCAGACATGGACTAGCGGGGGCAGGTGAGCAGTTCTTC. The V and J genes are TRBV7-2 and TRBJ2-1; 13 bases agree with TRBD2. The CDR3 is 15 residues long. Losses at the gene ends were 6 bases for V and 9 bases for J; bases not matched to a gene: 8. Germline assignment: CDR1 SGHTA and CDR2 FQGNSA.

The V and J genes are TRBV10-3 and TRBJ1-1, with D possibly matching TRBD1 (5 bases). V was trimmed by 3 bases and J by 2 bases, leaving 16 bases between them. The germline gives CDR1 ENHRY, CDR2 SYGVKD. The CDR3 has 16 amino acids. CDR3 amino acids: CAISDLAGEPNTEAFF. Written as DNA, the CDR3 is TGTGCCATCAGTGACTTAGCGGGGGAGCCAAACACTGAAGCTTTCTTT.

The CDR3 DNA is TGTGCCAGCAGTGAAGCGGGCAGGGCAGGCAATCAGCCCCAGCATTTT. It codes for CASSEAGRAGNQPQHF. This chain uses TRBV2 with TRBJ1-5; D perhaps matches TRBD1 (5 bases). Germline values: CDR1 SNHLY, CDR2 FYNNEI. The CDR3 contains 16 residues. V lost 0 bases to trimming and J lost 2 bases, with 11 bases between them. The full variable domain, in which reference TRBV2 and TRBJ1-5 provide the parts outside the CDR3, is EPEVTQTPSHQVTQMGQEVILRCVPISNHLYFYWYRQILGQKVEFLVSFYNNEISEKSEIFDDQFSVERPDGSNFTLKIRSTKLEDSAMYFCASSEAGRAGNQPQHFGDGTRLSIL.

This chain links TRBV5-1 with TRBJ1-4, with D unclear. V was trimmed by 0 bases and J by 6 bases, leaving 6 bases between them. This CDR3 comprises 13 residues. The germline V gene has CDR1 SGHRS and CDR2 YFSETQ. CDR3: CASSLVGDEKLFF. The CDR3 DNA sequence: TGCGCCAGCAGCTTGGTGGGAGATGAAAAACTGTTTTTT.

This chain uses TRBV5-1 with TRBJ2-3; 11 nucleotides align to TRBD2. Germline CDR1 is SGHRS and CDR2 is YFSETQ. V lost 1 base and J lost 5; bases outside the gene matches: 3. This CDR3 has 15 amino acids. The CDR3 DNA reads TGCGCCAGCAGCTTGAACCTAGCGGGAGGAGATACGCAGTATTTT. Protein: CASSLNLAGGDTQYF.

The sample holds a few counts of this clone. V gene TRBV5-6 combines with J gene TRBJ2-1; 13 bases are shared with TRBD2. The CDR3 has 16 residues. The germline gives CDR1 SGHDT, CDR2 YYEEEE. J lost 8 bases, V lost 3 bases, and 8 bases had no gene match. CDR3 in DNA: TGTGCCAGCAGCTCGAGGGGGACTAGCGGGGTTGATGAGCAGTTCTTC. Encoded protein: CASSSRGTSGVDEQFF.

This chain links TRBV7-9 with TRBJ2-7; a weak D match, TRBD1 (5 bases). Germline loops: CDR1 SEHNR, CDR2 FQNEAQ (reference sequence). V gave up 8 bases and J gave up 2 bases, with 7 bases separating them. CDR3 length equals 11 residues. The CDR3 loop reads CASGQPYEQYF. DNA of the CDR3: TGTGCCAGCGGACAACCCTACGAGCAGTACTTC.

The chain employs TRBV27 and TRBJ1-1, with no clear D. Germline V gene lookup returns CDR1 MNHEY and CDR2 SMNVEV (reference sequence). With 6 bases removed from V and 5 bases from J, the gap between germline ends came to 19 bases. This CDR3 region has 15 residues. The DNA of the CDR3 is TGTGCCAGCAGGCGCACCCCATCGGTGCGGACTGAAGCTTTCTTT. Protein sequence: CASRRTPSVRTEAFF.

The count of this clone is one. The V and J genes are TRBV11-1 and TRBJ2-1; 7 nucleotides agree with TRBD1. The V segment lost 5 bases and the J segment 0 bases; nucleotides outside the gene matches: 4. This CDR3 comprises 15 residues. Germline assignment: CDR1 SGHAT and CDR2 FQDESV (reference sequence). The CDR3 DNA reads as TGTGCCAGCAGCATCAGGGGGAGCTCCTACAATGAGCAGTTCTTC. Its translation is CASSIRGSSYNEQFF.

This clone was counted ten times or more. This chain joins TRBV6-6 and TRBJ2-2, with TRBD2 as a possible D gene (5 bases). Trimming pared 5 bases from V and 7 bases from J, leaving 14 bases between. This CDR3 is 14 amino acids long. Germline loops: CDR1 MNHNY, CDR2 SVGAGI (reference sequence). The CDR3 region is CASSQTRAGGELFF. The CDR3 DNA reads TGTGCCAGCAGTCAAACACGGGCGGGCGGGGAGCTGTTTTTT.

J is TRBJ2-6 and V is TRBV19; the match to TRBD1 covers 9 bases. The V gene end was trimmed by 7 bases and the J gene end by 1 base; junction bases not matched to a gene: 8. This CDR3 is 17 amino acids long. CDR1 and CDR2 (germline): LNHDA, SQIVND (reference sequence). Here the CDR3 reads CASTSGTGWSGANVLTF. The CDR3 DNA reads TGTGCCAGTACATCAGGGACAGGGTGGTCTGGGGCCAACGTCCTGACTTTC. Full variable domain (remainder filled in from reference TRBV19 and TRBJ2-6): DGGITQSPKYLFRKEGQNVTLSCEQNLNHDAMYWYRQDPGQGLRLIYYSQIVNDFQKGDIAEGYSVSREKKESFPLTVTSAQKNPTAFYLCASTSGTGWSGANVLTFGAGSRLTVL.

The chain joins TRBV4-1 to TRBJ1-2; D call uncertain. The CDR3 has 16 amino acids. V was clipped by 1 base and J by 7 bases, with 19 bases between them. CDR1 MGHRA and CDR2 YSYEKL come from the germline V gene. The CDR3 spells CASSQGPLSEFRGYTF. The CDR3 DNA sequence: TGCGCCAGCAGCCAAGGCCCCCTCTCTGAGTTTCGTGGCTACACCTTC.

J is TRBJ2-1 and V is TRBV24-1; 7 bases match TRBD1. V lost 4 bases to trimming and J lost 7 bases; unmatched junction nucleotides: 12. The germline gives CDR1 KGHDR, CDR2 SFDVKD. This CDR3 comprises 16 residues. Written as DNA, the CDR3 is TGTGCCACCAGTGACAAGACAGGGAGCCTAGGGAATGAGCAGTTCTTC. Translated: CATSDKTGSLGNEQFF.

This chain uses TRBV19 with TRBJ2-3; 8 bases fit TRBD2. The ends lost 3 bases at V and 3 bases at J; junction bases unmatched: 2. Germline CDR1 LNHDA, CDR2 SQIVND (reference sequence). The CDR3 length is 14 residues. The CDR3 DNA follows: TGTGCCAGTAGTATGGTAGCGGGGACAGATACGCAGTATTTT. This gives the protein CASSMVAGTDTQYF.